The source of this T cell receptor (beta chain) is a study of vaccination and CD4 T cells after COVID-19. About the study: Median draw time for post-COVID samples was over 100 days post-diagnosis (range 35 to 161). SARS-CoV-2, HCoV-NL63, HCoV-OC43 and HCoV-229E supplied the overlapping spike peptides used to stimulate cells.

The assay that was used to sequence DNA from cultured CD4+ T cells was the Oncomine TCR Beta short-read assay. Cultured CD4+ T cells yielded the extracted genomic DNA. TCRdb passed the PCR reads through MiXCR, listing each CDR3 protein once. The table has under 20,000 distinct CDR3 sequences, about 53% seen once. Notes on this clonotype: The target antigen is unknown.

Documented treatment: 10-day PBMC culture with coronavirus spike peptide pools or control peptides (ViraFEST assay). TCRs were sequenced by ViraFEST after antigen-specific T cells had been expanded with peptide pools. The sequencing sample was made of CD4+ T cells from blood, cultured in vitro. This TCR derives from a human donor who had recovered from COVID-19.

Here the CDR3 reads CSVGGGGRSTDTQYF. CDR3 DNA sequence: TGCAGCGTGGGAGGGGGCGGGAGGAGCACAGATACGCAGTATTTT. This sequence joins TRBV29-1 and TRBJ2-3; D is possibly TRBD2 (8 bases). This CDR3 spans 15 amino acids. Germline-derived CDR1 and CDR2 are SQVTM and ANQGSEA. Between the trimmed V and J ends, which lost 6 bases and 0 bases, there was a span of 16 bases.